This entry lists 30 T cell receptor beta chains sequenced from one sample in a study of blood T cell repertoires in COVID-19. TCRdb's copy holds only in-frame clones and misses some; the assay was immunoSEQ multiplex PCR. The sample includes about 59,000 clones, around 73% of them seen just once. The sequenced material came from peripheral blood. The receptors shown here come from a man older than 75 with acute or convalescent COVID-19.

CDR3 region: CASSPGARNEQFF. The CDR3 bases are TGTGCCAGCTCACCGGGGGCCCGCAATGAGCAGTTCTTC. V usage is TRBV18 and J usage is TRBJ2-1; a possible D gene is TRBD1 (6 bases). This CDR3 has 13 amino acids. CDR1 is KGHSH and CDR2 is LQKENI in the germline V gene. V lost 3 bases to trimming and J lost 6 bases, with 9 bases between them.

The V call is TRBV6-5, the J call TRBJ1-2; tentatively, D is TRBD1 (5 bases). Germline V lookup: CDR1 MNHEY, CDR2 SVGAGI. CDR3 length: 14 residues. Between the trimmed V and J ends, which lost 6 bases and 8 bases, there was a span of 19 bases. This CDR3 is CASSQGDRGEGYTF. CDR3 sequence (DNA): TGTGCCAGCAGCCAGGGTGACCGAGGAGAAGGCTACACCTTC.

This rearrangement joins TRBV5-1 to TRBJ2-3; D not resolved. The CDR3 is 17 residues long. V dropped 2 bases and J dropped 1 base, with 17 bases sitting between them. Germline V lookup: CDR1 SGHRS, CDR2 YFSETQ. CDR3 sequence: CASSFLTAADGTDTQYF. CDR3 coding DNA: TGCGCCAGCAGCTTTCTGACTGCGGCAGATGGCACAGATACGCAGTATTTT.

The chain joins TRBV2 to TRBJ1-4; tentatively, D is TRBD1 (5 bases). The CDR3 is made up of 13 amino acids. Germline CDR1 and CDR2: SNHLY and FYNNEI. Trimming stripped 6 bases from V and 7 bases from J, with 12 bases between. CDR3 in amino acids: CASSPTGGEKLFF. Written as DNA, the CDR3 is TGTGCCAGCAGCCCAACGGGGGGTGAAAAACTGTTTTTT.

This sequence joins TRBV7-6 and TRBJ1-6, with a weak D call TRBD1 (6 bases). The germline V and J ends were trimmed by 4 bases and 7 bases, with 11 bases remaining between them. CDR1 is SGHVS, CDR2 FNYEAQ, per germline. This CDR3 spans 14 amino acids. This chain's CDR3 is CASSSGGANSPLHF. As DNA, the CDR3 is TGTGCCAGCAGCTCGGGGGGGGCGAATTCACCCCTCCACTTT.

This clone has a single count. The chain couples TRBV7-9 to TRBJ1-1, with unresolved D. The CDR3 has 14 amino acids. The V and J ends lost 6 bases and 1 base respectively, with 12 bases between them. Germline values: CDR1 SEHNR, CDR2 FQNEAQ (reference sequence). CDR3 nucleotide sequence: TGTGCCAGCAGTTCCGAGACTGGGAACACTGAAGCTTTCTTT. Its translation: CASSSETGNTEAFF.

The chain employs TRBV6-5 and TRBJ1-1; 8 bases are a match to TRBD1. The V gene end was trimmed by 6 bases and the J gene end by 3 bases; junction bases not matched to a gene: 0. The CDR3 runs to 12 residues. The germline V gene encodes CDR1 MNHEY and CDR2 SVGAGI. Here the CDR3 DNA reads TGTGCCAGCAGGACAGGGGACACTGAAGCTTTCTTT. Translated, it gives CASRTGDTEAFF.

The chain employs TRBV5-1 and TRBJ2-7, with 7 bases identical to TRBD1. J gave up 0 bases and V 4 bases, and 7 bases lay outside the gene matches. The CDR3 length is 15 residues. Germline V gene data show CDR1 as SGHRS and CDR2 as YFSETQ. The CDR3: CASSVGTDSSYEQYF. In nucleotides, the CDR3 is TGCGCCAGCAGCGTTGGGACAGACAGCTCCTACGAGCAGTACTTC.

This CDR3 reads CASSATGTYEQYF. The CDR3 DNA reads as TGTGCCAGTAGTGCTACAGGTACCTACGAGCAGTACTTC. This chain links TRBV19 with TRBJ2-7; a weak D match, TRBD1 (5 bases). Trimming pared 5 bases from V and 2 bases from J, leaving 10 bases between. CDR1 is LNHDA and CDR2 is SQIVND in the germline V gene (reference sequence). CDR3 length equals 13 residues.

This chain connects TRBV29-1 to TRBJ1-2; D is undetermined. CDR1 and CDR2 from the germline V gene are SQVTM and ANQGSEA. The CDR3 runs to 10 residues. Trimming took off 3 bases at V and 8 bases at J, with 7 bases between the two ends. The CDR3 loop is CSVDRGGYTF. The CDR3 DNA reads TGCAGCGTTGATCGGGGAGGCTACACCTTC.

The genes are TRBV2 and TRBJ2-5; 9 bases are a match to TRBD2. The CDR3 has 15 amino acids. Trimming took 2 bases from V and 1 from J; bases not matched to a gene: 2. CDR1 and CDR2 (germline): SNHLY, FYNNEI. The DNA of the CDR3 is TGTGCCAGCAGTGAAAGCGGGGGGCCCCAAGAGACCCAGTACTTC. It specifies CASSESGGPQETQYF.

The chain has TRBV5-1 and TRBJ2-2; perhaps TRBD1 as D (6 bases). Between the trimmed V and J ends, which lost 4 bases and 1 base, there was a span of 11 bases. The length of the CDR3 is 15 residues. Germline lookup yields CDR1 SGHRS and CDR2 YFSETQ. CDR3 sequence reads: CASSLQTGNTGELFF. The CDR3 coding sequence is TGCGCCAGCAGCCTCCAGACAGGGAACACCGGGGAGCTGTTTTTT. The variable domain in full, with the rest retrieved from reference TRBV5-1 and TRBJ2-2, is KAGVTQTPRYLIKTRGQQVTLSCSPISGHRSVSWYQQTPGQGLQFLFEYFSETQRNKGNFPGRFSGRQFSNSRSEMNVSTLELGDSALYLCASSLQTGNTGELFFGEGSRLTVL.

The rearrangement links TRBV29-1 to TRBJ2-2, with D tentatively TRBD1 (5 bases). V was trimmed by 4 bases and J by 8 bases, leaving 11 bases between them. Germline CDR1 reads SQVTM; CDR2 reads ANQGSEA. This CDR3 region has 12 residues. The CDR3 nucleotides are TGCAGCGTTGGACAGTCCTTGGGGGAGCTGTTTTTT. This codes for CSVGQSLGELFF.

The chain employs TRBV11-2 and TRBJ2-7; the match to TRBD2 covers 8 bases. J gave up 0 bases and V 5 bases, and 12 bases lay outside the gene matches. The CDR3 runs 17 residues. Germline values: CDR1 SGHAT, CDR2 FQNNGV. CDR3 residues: CASSPRGSGTSSYEQYF. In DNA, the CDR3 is TGTGCCAGCAGCCCCCGGGGTAGCGGGACTAGCTCCTACGAGCAGTACTTC. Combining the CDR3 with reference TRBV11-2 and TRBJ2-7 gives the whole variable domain EAGVAQSPRYKIIEKRQSVAFWCNPISGHATLYWYQQILGQGPKLLIQFQNNGVVDDSQLPKDRFSAERLKGVDSTLKIQPAKLEDSAVYLCASSPRGSGTSSYEQYFGPGTRLTVT.

The CDR3 here is CASSLAGVVWDEQFF. CDR3 bases: TGTGCCAGCAGTCTAGCGGGAGTCGTCTGGGATGAGCAGTTCTTC. The chain combines TRBV6-5 with TRBJ2-1; 10 bases line up with TRBD2. CDR3 length: 15 residues. V lost 5 bases and J lost 8; bases outside the gene matches: 9. Germline-derived CDR1 and CDR2 are MNHEY and SVGAGI.

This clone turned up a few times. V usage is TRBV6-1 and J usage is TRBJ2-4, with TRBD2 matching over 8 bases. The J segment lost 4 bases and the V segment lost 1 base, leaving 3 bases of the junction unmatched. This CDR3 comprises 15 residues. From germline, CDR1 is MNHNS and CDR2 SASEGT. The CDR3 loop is CASSEEAGGKNIQYF. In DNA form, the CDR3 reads TGTGCCAGCAGTGAAGAGGCGGGAGGTAAAAACATTCAGTACTTC.

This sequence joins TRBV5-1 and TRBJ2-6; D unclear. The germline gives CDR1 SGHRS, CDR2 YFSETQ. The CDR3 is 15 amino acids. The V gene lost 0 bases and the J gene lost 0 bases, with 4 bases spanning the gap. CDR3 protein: CASSLVNSGANVLTF. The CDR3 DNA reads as TGCGCCAGCAGCTTGGTTAACTCTGGGGCCAACGTCCTGACTTTC.

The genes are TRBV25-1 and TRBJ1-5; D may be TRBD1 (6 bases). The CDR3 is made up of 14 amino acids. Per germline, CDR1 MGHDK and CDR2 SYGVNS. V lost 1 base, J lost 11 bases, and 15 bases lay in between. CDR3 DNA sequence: TGTGCCAGCAGTGAATCAGGACAGCGGGGAGCCCAGCATTTT. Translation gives CASSESGQRGAQHF.

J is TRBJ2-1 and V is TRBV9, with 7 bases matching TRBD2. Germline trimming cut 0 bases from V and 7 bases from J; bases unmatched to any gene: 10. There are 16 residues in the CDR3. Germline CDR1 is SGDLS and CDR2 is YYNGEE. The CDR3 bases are TGTGCCAGCAGCGTAGCTACGGGCGGGAGAGTAAATGAGCAGTTCTTC. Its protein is CASSVATGGRVNEQFF.

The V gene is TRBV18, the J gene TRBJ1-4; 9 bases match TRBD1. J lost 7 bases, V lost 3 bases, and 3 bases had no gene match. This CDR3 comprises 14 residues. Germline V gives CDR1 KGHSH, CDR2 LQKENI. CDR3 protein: CASSPDRGSEKLFF. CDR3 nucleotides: TGTGCCAGCTCACCCGACAGGGGGTCTGAAAAACTGTTTTTT.

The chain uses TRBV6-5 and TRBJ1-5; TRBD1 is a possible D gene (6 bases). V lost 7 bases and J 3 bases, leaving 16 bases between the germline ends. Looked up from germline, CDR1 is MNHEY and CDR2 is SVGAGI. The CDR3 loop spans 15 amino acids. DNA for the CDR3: TGTGCCAGCAAGACAGACAGGAACCCCAATCAGCCCCAGCATTTT. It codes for CASKTDRNPNQPQHF.

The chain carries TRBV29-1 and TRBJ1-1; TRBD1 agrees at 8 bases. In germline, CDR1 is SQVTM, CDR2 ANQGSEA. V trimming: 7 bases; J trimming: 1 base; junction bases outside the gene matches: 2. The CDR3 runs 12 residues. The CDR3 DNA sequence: TGCAGCGCCGGGACAGGGAACACTGAAGCTTTCTTT. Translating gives CSAGTGNTEAFF.

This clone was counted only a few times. The CDR3 DNA reads TGTGCCAGCAGTGGACAGGGGGCGGCTGGAGAGACCCAGTACTTC. Translating it yields CASSGQGAAGETQYF. The rearrangement links TRBV5-4 to TRBJ2-5; 11 nucleotides align to TRBD1. V was pared by 5 bases and J by 4 bases, with 7 bases of the junction left unmatched. The germline V gene has CDR1 SGHNT and CDR2 YYREEE (reference sequence). This CDR3 comprises 15 residues.

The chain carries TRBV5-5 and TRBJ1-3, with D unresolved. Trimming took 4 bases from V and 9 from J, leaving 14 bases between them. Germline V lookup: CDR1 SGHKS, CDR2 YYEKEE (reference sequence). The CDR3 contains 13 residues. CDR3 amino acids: CASSPGLWGTIYF. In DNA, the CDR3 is TGTGCCAGCAGCCCAGGACTATGGGGCACCATATATTTT.

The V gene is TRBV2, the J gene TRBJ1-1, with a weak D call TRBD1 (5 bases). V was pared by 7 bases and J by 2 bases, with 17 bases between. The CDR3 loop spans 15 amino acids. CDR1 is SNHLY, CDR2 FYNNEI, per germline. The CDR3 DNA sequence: TGTGCCAGCACCCTTTCGACAGCCCCAAACACTGAAGCTTTCTTT. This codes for CASTLSTAPNTEAFF.

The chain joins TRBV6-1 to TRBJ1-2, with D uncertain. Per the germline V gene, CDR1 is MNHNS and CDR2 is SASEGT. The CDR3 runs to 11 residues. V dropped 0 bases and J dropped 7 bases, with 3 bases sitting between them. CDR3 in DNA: TGTGCCAGCAGTGAAGCCGGTGGCTACACCTTC. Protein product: CASSEAGGYTF.

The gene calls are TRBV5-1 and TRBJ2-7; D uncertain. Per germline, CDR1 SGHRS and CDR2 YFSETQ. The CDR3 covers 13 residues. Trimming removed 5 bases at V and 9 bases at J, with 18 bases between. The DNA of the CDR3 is TGCGCCAGCAGTGTCGACACCCCTATGGGGCAGTACTTC. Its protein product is CASSVDTPMGQYF.

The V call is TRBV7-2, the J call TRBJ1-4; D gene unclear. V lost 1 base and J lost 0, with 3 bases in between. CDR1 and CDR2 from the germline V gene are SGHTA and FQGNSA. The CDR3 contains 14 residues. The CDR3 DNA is TGTGCCAGCAGCTTAGGAGCAACTAATGAAAAACTGTTTTTT. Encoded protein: CASSLGATNEKLFF.

As DNA, the CDR3 is TGTGCCAGCAGCCAATTTCAGGGGGTCCCAGATACGCAGTATTTT. This translates into CASSQFQGVPDTQYF. V and J are TRBV3-1 (or the pseudogene TRBV3-2) and TRBJ2-3, with TRBD1 identical over 7 bases. The CDR3 length is 15 residues. V shed 2 bases, J shed 4 bases, and the junction held 6 bases outside the gene matches. Germline lookup yields CDR1 LGHDT and CDR2 YNNKEL (reference sequence).

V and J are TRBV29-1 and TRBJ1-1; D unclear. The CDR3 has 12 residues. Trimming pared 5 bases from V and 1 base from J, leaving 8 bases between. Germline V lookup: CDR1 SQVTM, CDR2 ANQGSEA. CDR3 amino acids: CSVSSGNTEAFF. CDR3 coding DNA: TGCAGCGTTTCGAGTGGGAACACTGAAGCTTTCTTT.